Listed here is a single T cell receptor beta chain. Its antigen is not identified. This same CDR3 is encoded by further DNA sequences in the sample. CDR3 length equals 12 residues. Trimming took off 1 base at V and 7 bases at J, with 6 bases between the two ends. Looked up from germline, CDR1 is SGHRS and CDR2 is YFSETQ. This specimen comes from a study of CD8+ T cells in alopecia areata. As for the study in general: Administration of oral tofacitinib to treated patients was at 5 to 10 mg twice daily. The drug, tofacitinib, lasted 6 to 18 months, followed by 6 months off drug. Study-wide findings and caveats: Compared with normal scalp, lesional scalp had higher clonality and more expanded CD8+ clones.

RNA, once extracted, was reverse transcribed into cDNA for use as the sequencing template. Repertoires were generated with immunoSEQ multiplex PCR, while TCRdb's copy carries only in-frame clones and drops some. The table records 200,000 or so clones, 57% of them present only once. The clonotype was recovered from a human donor with alopecia areata. The source was CD4+ T cells sorted from blood, collected at week 0. The chain recombines TRBV5-1 with TRBJ2-1; D ambiguous. The CDR3 region has the DNA TGCGCCAGCAGCTTGTTTAGGAATGAGCAGTTCTTC. This gives the protein CASSLFRNEQFF.